This TCR beta chain appears in the sequencing data of a study of blood T cell repertoires in COVID-19. This clone was counted a few times. Some clones are missing from TCRdb's copy, which holds only in-frame ones; the method was immunoSEQ multiplex PCR. The data show a few hundred thousand clones, about 85% seen once. Trimming cost V 4 bases and J 6 bases, with 15 bases left between them. This CDR3 has 15 amino acids. CDR1 is KGHDR and CDR2 is SFDVKD in the germline V gene. This sequence originates from a man between 35 and 55 years old with acute or convalescent COVID-19. V is TRBV24-1 and J is TRBJ1-5; D might be TRBD1 (6 bases). Sequenced: peripheral blood. DNA of the CDR3: TGTGCCACCAGTGAGGCCCGGGGAGGGGGTCAGCCCCAGCATTTT. Translating it yields CATSEARGGGQPQHF.